This TCR beta chain was sequenced for a study of blood T cells in healthy people across ages. Regarding the study as a whole: Roughly linear age-related decline in beta diversity appeared, significant by age roughly 40.

Comments on this clonotype: Its antigen remains unidentified.

Per the germline V gene, CDR1 is MNHEY and CDR2 is SVGAGI. The CDR3 has 16 residues. Using a J-beta primer mix together with a sample-barcoded 5' primer, a second PCR was run for roughly 6 to 12 cycles. Every cDNA molecule bore a tag from a template-switch adaptor containing 12 random nucleotides. TCRdb analysed the 5' RACE reads with MiXCR anew, one entry per CDR3 protein. The sample has 1.8 million or so distinct CDR3 sequences, 30% to 40% seen once; the top ten hold roughly 23%. Around 9.4 milliliters was the volume of peripheral blood drawn from each donor. The extraction recovered at least 5.5 micrograms of total RNA per sample.

The TCR sequence derives from a human donor in good health. What was sequenced was blood. The V call is TRBV6-5, the J call TRBJ2-5; D is possibly TRBD2 (6 bases). The J call may be mistaken, given a closer DNA end match to TRBJ2-7. This chain's CDR3 is CASSSELTGLGHEQYF. The CDR3 DNA reads TGTGCCAGCAGTTCCGAACTAACGGGACTCGGCCACGAGCAGTACTTC.